Listed here are 9 T cell receptor beta chains from one sample, sequenced in a study of blood T cell repertoires in COVID-19 (dated by TCRdb to 2019 to 2021). Library preparation used the immunoSEQ multiplex PCR assay. Entries here come from immuneACCESS through TCRdb and include only in-frame sequences with V and J called. Some clones fail to appear in such tables; in the studies checked, an unresolved V gene covers under half of the shortfall, and the cause of the remainder is unknown. This sample holds around 110,000 clones; about 80% were observed only once. Less than 8% of the sample lies in the top ten. Sequenced: peripheral blood. The receptor set was obtained from a man between 65 and 85 years old with active or convalescent COVID-19.

Only a few counts were recorded for this clone. The rearrangement joins TRBV10-3 to TRBJ1-1, with TRBD1 matching over 10 bases. Germline V lookup: CDR1 ENHRY, CDR2 SYGVKD. The CDR3 consists of 13 residues. V lost 6 bases to trimming and J lost 6 bases; unmatched junction nucleotides: 4. CDR3 sequence reads: CAIRTGGDPEAFF. The CDR3 coding sequence is TGTGCCATCAGGACAGGGGGCGATCCTGAAGCTTTCTTT.

This clone has a single count. CDR3 sequence (DNA): TGTGCCAGCAGTGATCTTTACTACACAGATACGCAGTATTTT. As protein: CASSDLYYTDTQYF. The J gene is TRBJ2-3, the V gene TRBV2, with D hard to call. Germline CDR1 SNHLY, CDR2 FYNNEI. V was cut by 3 bases and J by 2 bases, with 9 bases left in between. CDR3 length: 14 residues.

This chain links TRBV7-3 with TRBJ2-1; D not certain. The CDR3 contains 14 residues. Germline lookup yields CDR1 SGHTA and CDR2 FQGTGA. The ends were cut back, 6 bases at V and 2 bases at J, with 11 bases in the middle. CDR3 sequence: CASSTGSAYNEQFF. The DNA of the CDR3 is TGTGCCAGCAGTACGGGTTCGGCCTACAATGAGCAGTTCTTC. Combining the CDR3 with reference TRBV7-3 and TRBJ2-1 gives the whole variable domain GAGVSQTPSNKVTEKGKYVELRCDPISGHTALYWYRQSLGQGPEFLIYFQGTGAADDSGLPNDRFFAVRPEGSVSTLKIQRTERGDSAVYLCASSTGSAYNEQFFGPGTRLTVL.

This clone was counted only a few times. This sequence joins TRBV6-5 and TRBJ2-5; perhaps TRBD2 as D (5 bases). The germline CDR1 and CDR2 sequences are MNHEY and SVGAGI. Trimming left V 8 bases short and J 3 bases short, with 10 bases between. The CDR3 consists of 12 residues. CDR3 nucleotides: TGTGCCAGCTCGGAGAGGGAAGAGACCCAGTACTTC. This gives the protein CASSEREETQYF.

The rearrangement uses TRBV5-1 and TRBJ1-5, with D tentatively TRBD1 (6 bases). Per germline, CDR1 SGHRS and CDR2 YFSETQ. The CDR3 totals 17 residues. Trimming stripped 0 bases from V and 0 bases from J, with 13 bases between. The CDR3 loop is CASSLEPTGFSNQPQHF. For the CDR3, the DNA is TGCGCCAGCAGCTTGGAGCCGACAGGTTTTAGCAATCAGCCCCAGCATTTT.

The J gene is TRBJ1-4, the V gene TRBV7-9; no clear D gene. CDR3 size: 12 residues. Per germline, CDR1 SEHNR and CDR2 FQNEAQ (reference sequence). Trimming stripped 4 bases from V and 8 bases from J, with 8 bases between. CDR3 protein: CASSSTGEKLFF. The DNA of the CDR3 is TGTGCCAGCAGCTCGACTGGGGAAAAACTGTTTTTT.

The J gene is TRBJ2-7, the V gene TRBV10-3, with TRBD2 matching 7 bases. The junction had 5 bases not matched to a gene; V was cut back by 3 bases and J by 6 bases. The CDR3 totals 13 residues. Looked up from germline, CDR1 is ENHRY and CDR2 is SYGVKD. Written as DNA, the CDR3 is TGTGCCATCAGTGACGCGGGGGAAGGCGAGCAGTACTTC. As protein: CAISDAGEGEQYF.

The J gene is TRBJ1-1, the V gene TRBV7-8, with 7 bases aligning to TRBD1. This CDR3 region has 14 residues. V dropped 5 bases and J dropped 3; count of bases not matched to a gene: 6. CDR1 is SGHVS, CDR2 FQNEAQ, per germline. In DNA, the CDR3 is TGTGCCAGCAGCCGGATAACAGGGGACACTGAAGCTTTCTTT. This encodes CASSRITGDTEAFF.

The CDR3 sequence is CATSDGGHKISETQYF. The CDR3 DNA sequence: TGTGCCACCAGTGACGGTGGACATAAAATCAGTGAGACCCAGTACTTC. The chain employs TRBV24-1 and TRBJ2-5, with TRBD1 as a possible D gene (5 bases). The ends were cut back, 4 bases at V and 5 bases at J, with 19 bases in the middle. The germline CDR1 and CDR2 sequences are KGHDR and SFDVKD. The CDR3 spans 16 residues.